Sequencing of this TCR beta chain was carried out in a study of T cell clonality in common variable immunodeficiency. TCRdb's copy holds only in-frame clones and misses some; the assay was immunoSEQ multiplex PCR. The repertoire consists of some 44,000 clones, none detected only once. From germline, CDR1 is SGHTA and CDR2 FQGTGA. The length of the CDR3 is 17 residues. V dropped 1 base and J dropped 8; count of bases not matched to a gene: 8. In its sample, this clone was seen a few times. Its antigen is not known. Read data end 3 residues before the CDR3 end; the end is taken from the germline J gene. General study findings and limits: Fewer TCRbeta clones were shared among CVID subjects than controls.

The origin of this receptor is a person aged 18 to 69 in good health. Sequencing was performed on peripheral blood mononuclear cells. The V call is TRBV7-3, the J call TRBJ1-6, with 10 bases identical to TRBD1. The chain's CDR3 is CASSLIKWDRGDSPLHF. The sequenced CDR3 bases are TGTGCCAGCAGCTTAATAAAGTGGGACAGGGGTGATTCACCC.